The 8 T cell receptor beta chains below were found in one sample sequenced in a study of chemoradiotherapy in HPV16-positive cancers. Data came from immunoSEQ multiplex PCR; TCRdb stores just in-frame clones and leaves some out. The table records tens of thousands of clones, approximately 88% of them present only once. Material: blood, obtained from a patient who underwent chemoradiotherapy. These receptors all come from a human donor with HPV-associated anogenital cancer.

This clone was detected only once. The chain uses TRBV6-1 and TRBJ1-2; perhaps TRBD1 as D (5 bases). This CDR3 region has 13 residues. Per the germline V gene, CDR1 is MNHNS and CDR2 is SASEGT. Trimming took 4 bases from V and 3 from J, leaving 9 bases between them. CDR3: CASSGGTYYGYTF. As DNA, the CDR3 is TGTGCCAGCAGTGGAGGGACTTACTATGGCTACACCTTC.

The V call is TRBV5-6, the J call TRBJ2-5; 11 bases are a match to TRBD2. Per the germline V gene, CDR1 is SGHDT and CDR2 is YYEEEE. V was pared by 0 bases and J by 0 bases, with 7 bases of the junction left unmatched. The CDR3 has 18 residues. The CDR3 DNA is TGTGCCAGCAGCTTGGGCCTAGCGGGGGGACCGTACCAAGAGACCCAGTACTTC. It is translated as CASSLGLAGGPYQETQYF.

The V and J genes are TRBV11-2 and TRBJ2-3, with TRBD1 identical over 7 bases. CDR1 is SGHAT and CDR2 is FQNNGV in the germline V gene. The V segment lost 1 base and the J segment 2 bases; nucleotides outside the gene matches: 3. This CDR3 comprises 15 residues. This chain's CDR3 is CASSLGGGLTDTQYF. The CDR3 nucleotides read TGTGCCAGCAGCTTAGGAGGGGGCCTCACAGATACGCAGTATTTT. Drawing the rest from reference TRBV11-2 and TRBJ2-3, the complete variable domain is EAGVAQSPRYKIIEKRQSVAFWCNPISGHATLYWYQQILGQGPKLLIQFQNNGVVDDSQLPKDRFSAERLKGVDSTLKIQPAKLEDSAVYLCASSLGGGLTDTQYFGPGTRLTVL.

The CDR3 region has the DNA TGCGCCAGCAGTGGGGCCCGTTTGACAGATACGCAGTATTTT. This codes for CASSGARLTDTQYF. The chain joins TRBV10-1 to TRBJ2-3; D call uncertain. The germline V and J ends were trimmed by 4 bases and 3 bases, with 11 bases remaining between them. This CDR3 region has 14 residues. Germline assignment: CDR1 WNHNN and CDR2 SYGVQD (reference sequence).

This rearrangement joins TRBV6-8 to TRBJ1-5, with 7 bases aligning to TRBD1. With V trimmed by 5 bases and J by 2 bases, 12 bases remained unmatched. Germline CDR1 MNHGY, CDR2 SAAAGT. There are 17 residues in the CDR3. CDR3 bases: TGTGCCAGCAGTCCTCCCCTTGACAGGGTGGGCAATCAGCCCCAGCATTTT. Translated, it gives CASSPPLDRVGNQPQHF.

This chain connects TRBV4-2 to TRBJ2-7; the D is unclear. The length of the CDR3 is 15 residues. Germline V lookup: CDR1 LGHNA, CDR2 YNFKEQ. Trimming left V 0 bases short and J 0 bases short, with 9 bases between. The CDR3 DNA reads as TGTGCCAGCAGCCAAGAAAAGGGCGGCTCCTACGAGCAGTACTTC. The encoded protein is CASSQEKGGSYEQYF.

The rearrangement links TRBV6-4 to TRBJ2-2, with D perhaps given as TRBD1 or TRBD2 (6 bases each). The CDR3 spans 17 residues. V was trimmed by 6 bases and J by 6 bases, leaving 23 bases between them. Germline lookup yields CDR1 MRHNA and CDR2 SNTAGT. CDR3 nucleotide sequence: TGTGCCAGCAGCCCTATACTGGGGGCTAGCGTCCCCGGGGAGCTGTTTTTT. The encoded protein is CASSPILGASVPGELFF.

The chain is built from TRBV2 and TRBJ1-5; a possible D gene is TRBD1 (6 bases). This CDR3 region has 15 residues. Trimming removed 5 bases from V and 1 base from J, with 12 bases in between. CDR1 is SNHLY, CDR2 FYNNEI, per germline. The CDR3 loop reads CASSPQGQSNQPQHF. CDR3 nucleotide sequence: TGTGCCAGCAGTCCCCAGGGGCAGAGCAATCAGCCCCAGCATTTT.